The T cell receptor beta chain under discussion was sequenced for a study of beta chain features in type 1 diabetes. Reverse transcription of all isolated RNA meant that expressed TCRB transcripts were sequenced. Using immunoSEQ multiplex PCR, the repertoire was profiled, and TCRdb retains in-frame clones only, with some absent. The repertoire holds 140,000 to 150,000 clones, with under 60% as singletons. Trimming cost V 4 bases and J 5 bases; bases outside gene matches: 6. The CDR3 extends over 15 amino acids. Germline-derived CDR1 and CDR2 are SGHTA and FQGTGA. The chain employs TRBV7-3 and TRBJ2-1; TRBD2 matches 9 bases. Source material: Tregs from blood. The TCR originated in a man younger than 30 in good health. In nucleotides, the CDR3 is TGTGCCAGCAGCTCGGCGGGGGGGACCGACAATGAGCAGTTCTTC. It encodes CASSSAGGTDNEQFF.